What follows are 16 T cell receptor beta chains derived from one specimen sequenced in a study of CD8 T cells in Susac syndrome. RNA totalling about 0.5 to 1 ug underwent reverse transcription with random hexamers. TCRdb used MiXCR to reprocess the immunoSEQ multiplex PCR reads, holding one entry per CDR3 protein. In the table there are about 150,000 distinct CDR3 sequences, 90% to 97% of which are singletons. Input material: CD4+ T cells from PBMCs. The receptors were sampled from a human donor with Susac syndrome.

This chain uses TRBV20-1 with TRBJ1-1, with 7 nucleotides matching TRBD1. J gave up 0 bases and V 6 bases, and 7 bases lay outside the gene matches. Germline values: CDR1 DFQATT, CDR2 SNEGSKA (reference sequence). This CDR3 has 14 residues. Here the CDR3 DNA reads TGCAGTGCCGAGACAGGGCCTATGAACACTGAAGCTTTCTTT. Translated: CSAETGPMNTEAFF.

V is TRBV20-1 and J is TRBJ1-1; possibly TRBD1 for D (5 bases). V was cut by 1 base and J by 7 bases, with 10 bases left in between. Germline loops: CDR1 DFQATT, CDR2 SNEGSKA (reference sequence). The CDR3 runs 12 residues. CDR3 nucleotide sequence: TGCAGTGCTAGAGCCCCTCAGGGTGAAGCTTTCTTT. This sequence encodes CSARAPQGEAFF.

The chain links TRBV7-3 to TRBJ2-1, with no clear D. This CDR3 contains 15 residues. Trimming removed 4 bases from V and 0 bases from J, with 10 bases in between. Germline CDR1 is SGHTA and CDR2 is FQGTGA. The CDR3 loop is CASSSGLTSYNEQFF. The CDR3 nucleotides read TGTGCCAGCAGCTCCGGTTTGACCTCCTACAATGAGCAGTTCTTC.

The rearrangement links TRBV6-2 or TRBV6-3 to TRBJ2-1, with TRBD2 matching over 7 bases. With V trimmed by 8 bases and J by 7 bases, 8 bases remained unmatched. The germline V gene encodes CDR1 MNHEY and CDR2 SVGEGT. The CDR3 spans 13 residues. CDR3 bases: TGTGCCAGCTCAGCGGGACCTACGAATGAGCAGTTCTTC. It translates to CASSAGPTNEQFF.

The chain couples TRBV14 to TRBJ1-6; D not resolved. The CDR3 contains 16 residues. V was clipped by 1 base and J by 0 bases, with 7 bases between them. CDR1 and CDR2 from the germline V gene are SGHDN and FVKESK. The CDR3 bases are TGTGCCAGCAGCCAAGTATGGAGCTCCTATAATTCACCCCTCCACTTT. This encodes CASSQVWSSYNSPLHF.

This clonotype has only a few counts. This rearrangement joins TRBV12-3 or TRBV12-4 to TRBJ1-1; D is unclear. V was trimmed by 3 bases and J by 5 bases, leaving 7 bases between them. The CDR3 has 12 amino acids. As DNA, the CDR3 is TGTGCCAGCAGTTTCCCAGGAACTGAAGCTTTCTTT. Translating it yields CASSFPGTEAFF.

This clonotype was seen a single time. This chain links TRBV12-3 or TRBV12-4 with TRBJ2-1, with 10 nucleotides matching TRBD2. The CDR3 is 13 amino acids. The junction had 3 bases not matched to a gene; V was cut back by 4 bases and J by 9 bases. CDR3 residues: CASSSPSGSEQFF. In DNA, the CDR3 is TGTGCCAGCAGTTCCCCTAGCGGGAGTGAGCAGTTCTTC.

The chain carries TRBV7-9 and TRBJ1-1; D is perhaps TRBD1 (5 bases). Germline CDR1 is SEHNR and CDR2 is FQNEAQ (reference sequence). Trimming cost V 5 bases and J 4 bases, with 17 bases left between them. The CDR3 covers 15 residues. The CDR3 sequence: CASSARGWIGTEAFF. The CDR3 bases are TGTGCCAGCAGCGCTCGGGGGTGGATTGGCACTGAAGCTTTCTTT.

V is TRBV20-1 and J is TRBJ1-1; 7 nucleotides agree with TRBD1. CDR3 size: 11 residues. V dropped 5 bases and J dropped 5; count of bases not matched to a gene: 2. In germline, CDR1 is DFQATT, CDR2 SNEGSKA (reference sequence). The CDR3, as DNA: TGCAGTGCTGACAGGGAGACTGAAGCTTTCTTT. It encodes CSADRETEAFF.

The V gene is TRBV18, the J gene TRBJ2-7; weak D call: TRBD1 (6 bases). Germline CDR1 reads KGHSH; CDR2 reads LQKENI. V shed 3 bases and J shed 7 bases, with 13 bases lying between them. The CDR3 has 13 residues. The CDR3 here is CASSPDSLGEQYF. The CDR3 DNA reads TGTGCCAGCTCACCGGACAGCTTGGGGGAGCAGTACTTC.

CDR3 DNA sequence: TGTGCCAGCAGCTTAGGCTCGGAAAGCTCCTACGAGCAGTACTTC. It encodes CASSLGSESSYEQYF. The chain links TRBV13 to TRBJ2-7; D gene uncertain. The CDR3 covers 15 residues. The V gene lost 0 bases and the J gene lost 0 bases, with 9 bases spanning the gap. The germline V gene encodes CDR1 PRHDT and CDR2 FYEKMQ (reference sequence).

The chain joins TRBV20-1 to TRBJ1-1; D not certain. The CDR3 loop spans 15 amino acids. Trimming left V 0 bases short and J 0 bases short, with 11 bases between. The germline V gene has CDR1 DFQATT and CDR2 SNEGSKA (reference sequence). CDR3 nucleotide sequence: TGCAGTGCTAGAGATCGGGCAGACATGAACACTGAAGCTTTCTTT. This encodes CSARDRADMNTEAFF.

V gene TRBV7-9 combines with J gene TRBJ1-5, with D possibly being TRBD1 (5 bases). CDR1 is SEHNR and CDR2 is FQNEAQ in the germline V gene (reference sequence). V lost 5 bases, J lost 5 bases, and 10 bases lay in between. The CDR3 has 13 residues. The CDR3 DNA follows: TGTGCCAGCAGCACCGGGGGGGATCAGCCCCAGCATTTT. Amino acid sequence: CASSTGGDQPQHF.

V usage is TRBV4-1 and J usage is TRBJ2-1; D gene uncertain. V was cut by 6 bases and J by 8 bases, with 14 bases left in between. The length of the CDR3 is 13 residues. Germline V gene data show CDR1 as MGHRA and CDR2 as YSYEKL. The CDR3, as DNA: TGCGCCAGCAGTGAGTCGAGAAGCTATGAGCAGTTCTTC. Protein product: CASSESRSYEQFF.

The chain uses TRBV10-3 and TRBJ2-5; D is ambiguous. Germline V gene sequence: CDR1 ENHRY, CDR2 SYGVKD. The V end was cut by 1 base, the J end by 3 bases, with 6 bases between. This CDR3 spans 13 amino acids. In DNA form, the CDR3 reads TGTGCCATCAGTGAGTGGGCGGAAGAGACCCAGTACTTC. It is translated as CAISEWAEETQYF.

CDR3 in amino acids: CASSYLPDNEQFF. Here the CDR3 DNA reads TGTGCCAGCAGTTACCTCCCGGACAATGAGCAGTTCTTC. V gene TRBV6-6 combines with J gene TRBJ2-1; D ambiguous. Trimming left V 2 bases short and J 5 bases short, with 7 bases between. Germline V CDR1 and CDR2: MNHNY, SVGAGI (reference sequence). This CDR3 comprises 13 residues.